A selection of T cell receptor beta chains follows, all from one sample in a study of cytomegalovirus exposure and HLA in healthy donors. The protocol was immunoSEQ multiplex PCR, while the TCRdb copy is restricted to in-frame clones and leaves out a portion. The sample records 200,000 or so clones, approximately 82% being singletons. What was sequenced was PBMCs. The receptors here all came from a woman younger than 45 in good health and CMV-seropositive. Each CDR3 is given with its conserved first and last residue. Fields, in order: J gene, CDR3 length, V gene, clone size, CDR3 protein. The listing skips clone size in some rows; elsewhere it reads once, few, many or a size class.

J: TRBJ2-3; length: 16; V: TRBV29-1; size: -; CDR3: CSVEERKGNFTDTQYF
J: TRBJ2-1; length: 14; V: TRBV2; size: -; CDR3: CASRPPDTRNEQFF
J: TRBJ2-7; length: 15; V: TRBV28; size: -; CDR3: CASSTRGDSTYEQYF
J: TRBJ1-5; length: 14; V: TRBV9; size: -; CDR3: CASSAGVRDQPQHF
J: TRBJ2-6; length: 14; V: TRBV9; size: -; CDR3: CASSNPRGRNVLTF
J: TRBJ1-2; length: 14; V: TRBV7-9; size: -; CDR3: CASSLTPTDYGYTF
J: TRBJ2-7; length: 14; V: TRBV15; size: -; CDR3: CATSRVASGSEQYF
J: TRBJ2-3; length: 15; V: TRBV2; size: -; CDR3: CASSDGSGSTDTQYF
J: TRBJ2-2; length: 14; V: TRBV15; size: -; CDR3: CATSREQNTGELFF
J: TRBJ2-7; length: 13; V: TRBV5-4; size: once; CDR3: CASSLRVSYEQYF
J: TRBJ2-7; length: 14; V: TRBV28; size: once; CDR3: CASSSPGLAYEQYF
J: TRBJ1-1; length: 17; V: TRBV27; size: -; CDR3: CASSSSILQGALTEAFF
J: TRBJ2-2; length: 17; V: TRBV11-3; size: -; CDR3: CASSSRHKTGTTGELFF
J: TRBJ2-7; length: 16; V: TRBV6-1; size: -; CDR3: CASSELGAGVAYEQYF
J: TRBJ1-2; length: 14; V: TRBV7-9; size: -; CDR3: CASSSPGQGNGYTF
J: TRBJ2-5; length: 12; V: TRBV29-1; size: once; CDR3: CSVGRAGETQYF
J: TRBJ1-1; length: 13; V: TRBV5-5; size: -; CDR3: CASSPHRDTEAFF
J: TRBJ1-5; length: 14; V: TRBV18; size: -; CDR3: CASSGQAQDQPQHF
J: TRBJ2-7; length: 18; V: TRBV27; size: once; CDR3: CASSLATPFPRRTYEQYF
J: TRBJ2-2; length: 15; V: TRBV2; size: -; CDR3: CASRVDRGPSGELFF
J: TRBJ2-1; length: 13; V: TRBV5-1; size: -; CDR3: CASRLGTNNEQFF
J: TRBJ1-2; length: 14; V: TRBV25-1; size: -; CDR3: CASRQTGLDYGYTF
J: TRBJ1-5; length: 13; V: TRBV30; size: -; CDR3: CAWSVYRDQPQHF
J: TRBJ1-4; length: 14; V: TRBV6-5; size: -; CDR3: CASSSEGLNEKLFF
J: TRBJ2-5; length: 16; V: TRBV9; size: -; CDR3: CASSGVGTSGQETQYF
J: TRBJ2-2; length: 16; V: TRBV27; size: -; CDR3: CASSLIAGANTGELFF
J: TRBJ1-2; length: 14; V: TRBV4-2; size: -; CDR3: CASSQDWQGGGYTF
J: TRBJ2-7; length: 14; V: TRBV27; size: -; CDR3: CASGMRGGIYEQYF
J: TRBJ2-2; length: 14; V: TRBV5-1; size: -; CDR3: CASSLNLGGGELFF
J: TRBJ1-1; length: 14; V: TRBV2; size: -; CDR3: CASREHRGITEAFF
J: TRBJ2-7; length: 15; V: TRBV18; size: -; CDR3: CASSPNPDRSYEQYF
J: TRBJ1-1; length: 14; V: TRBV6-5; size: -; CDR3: CASSYRTSNTEAFF
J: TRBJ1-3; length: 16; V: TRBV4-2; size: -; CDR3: CASSQDYRTTGNTIYF
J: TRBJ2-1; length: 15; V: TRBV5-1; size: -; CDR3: CASSLEALSPREQFF
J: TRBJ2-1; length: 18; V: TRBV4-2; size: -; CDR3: CASSQGRLAGGIYNEQFF
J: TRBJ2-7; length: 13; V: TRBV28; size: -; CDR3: CASRLQGIHEQYF